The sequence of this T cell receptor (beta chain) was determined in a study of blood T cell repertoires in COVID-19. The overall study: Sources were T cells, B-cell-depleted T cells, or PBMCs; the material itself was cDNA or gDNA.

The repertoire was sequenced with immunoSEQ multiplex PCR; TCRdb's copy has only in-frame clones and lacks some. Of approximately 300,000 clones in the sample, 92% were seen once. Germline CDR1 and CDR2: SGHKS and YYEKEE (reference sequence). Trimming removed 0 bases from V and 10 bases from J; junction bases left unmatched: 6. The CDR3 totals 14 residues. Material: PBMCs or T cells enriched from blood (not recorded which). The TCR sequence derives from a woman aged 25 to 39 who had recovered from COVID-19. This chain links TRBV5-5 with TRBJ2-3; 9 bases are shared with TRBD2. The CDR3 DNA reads TGTGCCAGCAGCTTGGTACTAGCGGGCATACCGCAGTATTTT. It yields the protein CASSLVLAGIPQYF.